The 21 T cell receptor beta chains below come from one sample, sequenced in a study of CD8+CD57+ T cells in acquired aplastic anemia listed by TCRdb under 2018. Flow cytometry had shown CD8+CD57+ cell expansion in the patients selected for sequencing. Sequenced on an Illumina HiSeq 2000. Profiling of TCR beta VDJ combinations and CDR3 sequences used genomic DNA as the template. TCRdb's own reprocessing of the public reads used fastp at Q25 and MiXCR and kept productive beta chains. Every distinct CDR3 protein forms one entry, paired with its most common genes and DNA. For this sample the table gives about half a million distinct CDR3 sequences, of which more than 25% were detected only once. The ten largest make up around 0.82% of the sample. Specimen: sorted CD4+, CD8+, or CD8+CD57+ T cells (not recorded which) from PBMCs. Source of these receptors: a human donor with aplastic anemia.

J is TRBJ2-5 and V is TRBV2; D is possibly TRBD1 or TRBD2 (5 bases each). Trimming cost V 1 base and J 7 bases, with 13 bases left between them. This CDR3 spans 14 amino acids. Germline CDR1 is SNHLY and CDR2 is FYNNEI. CDR3 sequence: CASSEVSTGGTQYF. The CDR3 DNA reads TGTGCCAGCAGTGAAGTTTCCACAGGAGGGACCCAGTACTTC. Combining the CDR3 with reference TRBV2 and TRBJ2-5 gives the whole variable domain EPEVTQTPSHQVTQMGQEVILRCVPISNHLYFYWYRQILGQKVEFLVSFYNNEISEKSEIFDDQFSVERPDGSNFTLKIRSTKLEDSAMYFCASSEVSTGGTQYFGPGTRLLVL.

The chain is built from TRBV29-1 and TRBJ2-2, with 8 bases matching TRBD2. This CDR3 spans 15 amino acids. Germline V CDR1 and CDR2: SQVTM, ANQGSEA. The V segment lost 5 bases and the J segment 6 bases; nucleotides outside the gene matches: 11. The CDR3 is CSVRPSGGISGELFF. DNA of the CDR3: TGCAGCGTTCGACCGAGCGGGGGCATCTCCGGGGAGCTGTTTTTT.

V and J are TRBV5-1 and TRBJ2-5; possible D gene TRBD1, 5 bases. The ends were cut back, 0 bases at V and 3 bases at J, with 9 bases in the middle. Germline V lookup: CDR1 SGHRS, CDR2 YFSETQ. The CDR3 contains 14 residues. CDR3 sequence: CASSLGQGKETQYF. DNA for the CDR3: TGCGCCAGCAGCTTGGGGCAGGGAAAAGAGACCCAGTACTTC.

The rearrangement joins TRBV25-1 to TRBJ1-2; possible D gene TRBD1, 5 bases. CDR3 length equals 14 residues. Germline V gives CDR1 MGHDK, CDR2 SYGVNS. Trimming shortened V by 5 bases and J by 2 bases, and 12 bases separated the two germline ends. CDR3 in DNA: TGTGCCAGCAGTTGGCAGGGAAGCAACTATGGCTACACCTTC. It encodes CASSWQGSNYGYTF.

V gene TRBV25-1 combines with J gene TRBJ2-7; D is perhaps TRBD2 (5 bases). The CDR3 extends over 13 amino acids. The V and J ends lost 5 bases and 6 bases respectively, with 14 bases between them. Germline CDR1 reads MGHDK; CDR2 reads SYGVNS. CDR3 bases: TGTGCCAGCAGTAGAGCGGCCGGTTCCGAGCAGTACTTC. Translating it yields CASSRAAGSEQYF.

The chain couples TRBV10-3 to TRBJ2-5, with 9 bases identical to TRBD2. In germline, CDR1 is ENHRY, CDR2 SYGVKD. This CDR3 region has 16 residues. V was clipped by 3 bases and J by 1 base; unmatched bases: 6. CDR3 region: CAISERLAGSQETQYF. The DNA for the CDR3 is TGTGCCATCAGTGAACGTCTAGCGGGGAGCCAAGAGACCCAGTACTTC.

This clonotype came up many times. The chain joins TRBV19 to TRBJ1-1, with 8 positions matching TRBD1. Trimming took 6 bases from V and 0 from J; bases not matched to a gene: 6. This CDR3 has 15 amino acids. CDR1 is LNHDA, CDR2 SQIVND, per germline (reference sequence). CDR3 sequence: CASRRQGSLNTEAFF. CDR3 DNA: TGTGCCAGTAGACGACAGGGGTCGCTGAACACTGAAGCTTTCTTT.

This clonotype was counted many times. This sequence joins TRBV7-2 and TRBJ2-5; D is perhaps TRBD1 (6 bases). V was pared by 4 bases and J by 5 bases, with 11 bases between. The CDR3 totals 13 residues. CDR1 is SGHTA, CDR2 FQGNSA, per germline. Here the CDR3 DNA reads TGTGCCAGCAGCTCGGGACACCCGGAGACCCAGTACTTC. It encodes CASSSGHPETQYF.

This clonotype was found many times. The chain links TRBV7-2 to TRBJ1-3; D is unclear. This CDR3 is built from 13 residues. Germline-derived CDR1 and CDR2 are SGHTA and FQGNSA. V shed 1 base and J shed 7 bases, with 8 bases lying between them. DNA of the CDR3: TGTGCCAGCAGCTTAGGCGAGCGGAACACCATATATTTT. This codes for CASSLGERNTIYF.

This clonotype has ten or more counts. V usage is TRBV29-1 and J usage is TRBJ1-2; D gene unclear. Germline assignment: CDR1 SQVTM and CDR2 ANQGSEA. The CDR3 contains 9 residues. V lost 1 base, J lost 13 bases, and 7 bases lay in between. CDR3 region: CSVEGEPTF. The DNA for the CDR3 is TGCAGCGTTGAAGGGGAACCCACCTTC.

This clonotype came up many times. CDR3 coding DNA: TGTGCCACCAGCAGAGATTTTGTGGGCCCCAACGAGCAGTACTTC. Amino acids: CATSRDFVGPNEQYF. The V call is TRBV15, the J call TRBJ2-7; D is unresolved. V gave up 0 bases and J gave up 5 bases, with 14 bases separating them. This CDR3 has 15 residues. CDR1 LNHNV and CDR2 YYDKDF come from the germline V gene (reference sequence).

This clonotype was recorded a few times. The chain links TRBV19 to TRBJ1-4; 7 bases align to TRBD1. The CDR3 totals 14 residues. Germline CDR1 reads LNHDA; CDR2 reads SQIVND (reference sequence). Trimming cost V 7 bases and J 7 bases; bases outside gene matches: 9. For the CDR3, the DNA is TGTGCCAGTACCCCGGGACAGAGGATTGAAAAACTGTTTTTT. Translation: CASTPGQRIEKLFF.

The J gene is TRBJ1-6, the V gene TRBV10-3; 11 bases align to TRBD1. The ends lost 7 bases at V and 7 bases at J; junction bases unmatched: 6. The CDR3 has 15 residues. The germline gives CDR1 ENHRY, CDR2 SYGVKD. CDR3 sequence: CAITLDRGRNSPLHF. The CDR3 DNA is TGTGCCATCACCTTGGACAGGGGGCGGAATTCACCCCTCCACTTT.

In this sample, this clonotype turned up many times. The chain joins TRBV7-2 to TRBJ2-3; D gene uncertain. This CDR3 contains 12 residues. The germline CDR1 and CDR2 sequences are SGHTA and FQGNSA. V was shortened by 5 bases and J by 2 bases, with 5 bases between the two germline ends. CDR3 DNA: TGTGCCAGCAGCCCGTTCACAGATACGCAGTATTTT. It translates to CASSPFTDTQYF.

This clonotype was detected ten times or more. CDR3 sequence: CASSKGWAASSYEQYF. The DNA of the CDR3 is TGTGCCAGCAGTAAAGGGTGGGCTGCTTCTTCCTACGAGCAGTACTTC. This chain connects TRBV2 to TRBJ2-7; no clear D. Between the trimmed V and J ends, which lost 5 bases and 1 base, there was a span of 18 bases. CDR1 and CDR2 from the germline V gene are SNHLY and FYNNEI. The CDR3 has 16 amino acids. Filled out from reference TRBV2 and TRBJ2-7, the complete variable domain reads EPEVTQTPSHQVTQMGQEVILRCVPISNHLYFYWYRQILGQKVEFLVSFYNNEISEKSEIFDDQFSVERPDGSNFTLKIRSTKLEDSAMYFCASSKGWAASSYEQYFGPGTRLTVT.

This clonotype was seen ten or more times. This chain links TRBV19 with TRBJ2-1; 7 bases match TRBD2. Germline values: CDR1 LNHDA, CDR2 SQIVND (reference sequence). V was pared by 10 bases and J by 3 bases, with 9 bases of the junction left unmatched. This CDR3 is built from 14 residues. This CDR3 is CATSGLTVYNEQFF. The CDR3 DNA reads TGTGCCACTTCGGGACTAACGGTCTACAATGAGCAGTTCTTC.

The genes are TRBV2 and TRBJ2-4, with 7 bases fitting TRBD1. This CDR3 comprises 14 residues. Unmatched junction bases numbered 9, after V lost 6 bases and J lost 7 bases. Germline loops: CDR1 SNHLY, CDR2 FYNNEI. The CDR3 protein is CASRQGDPLNIQYF. The CDR3 coding sequence is TGTGCCAGCAGGCAGGGGGACCCCCTGAACATTCAGTACTTC.

This clonotype was recorded a few times. The chain has TRBV7-2 and TRBJ2-3, with D possibly TRBD2 on 5 matching bases. Germline CDR1 is SGHTA and CDR2 is FQGNSA. CDR3 size: 14 residues. Trimming stripped 5 bases from V and 2 bases from J, with 11 bases between. Here the CDR3 DNA reads TGTGCCAGCAGCCCGAGGACTGTCACAGATACGCAGTATTTT. Protein product: CASSPRTVTDTQYF.

This clonotype was seen only a few times. The chain combines TRBV2 with TRBJ2-3; D is undetermined. The length of the CDR3 is 14 residues. Germline assignment: CDR1 SNHLY and CDR2 FYNNEI. Trimming took 6 bases from V and 0 from J, leaving 10 bases between them. CDR3 amino acids: CASSQVLSTDTQYF. As DNA, the CDR3 is TGTGCCAGCAGCCAAGTCCTGAGCACAGATACGCAGTATTTT.

The chain carries TRBV5-6 and TRBJ2-3; 8 positions match TRBD1. J was trimmed by 2 bases and V by 2 bases; bases with no gene match: 4. This CDR3 spans 15 amino acids. CDR1 is SGHDT and CDR2 is YYEEEE in the germline V gene. CDR3 DNA sequence: TGTGCCAGCAGCTTCGACAGGGGATACACAGATACGCAGTATTTT. Translated: CASSFDRGYTDTQYF.

This clonotype was counted only a few times. The junction shows a germline mismatch at one end, possibly a read error. The chain combines TRBV10-3 with TRBJ2-7; 9 bases are a match to TRBD2. Germline CDR1 and CDR2: ENHRY and SYGVKD. The CDR3 consists of 16 residues. Here the CDR3 reads CASSLTGGGRGYEQYF. DNA for the CDR3: TGTGCCAGCAGTTTAACGGGCGGCGGGAGGGGATACGAGCAGTACTTC.